Below, 21 T cell receptor beta chains from the same sample are listed, as sequenced in a study of cytomegalovirus exposure and HLA in healthy donors. PCR employed 60 Vbeta and 13 Jbeta primers. Repertoires were generated with immunoSEQ multiplex PCR, while TCRdb's copy carries only in-frame clones and drops some. The table records 130,000 or so clones, 6.5% to 9.5% of them present only once. Material for sequencing was PBMCs. These receptors were taken from a man aged 35 to 55 in good health and CMV-seronegative.

In this sample, this clone turned up a few times. The chain carries TRBV30 and TRBJ1-4; D gene uncertain. Trimming cost V 0 bases and J 8 bases, with 7 bases left between them. Germline assignment: CDR1 GTSNPN and CDR2 SVGIG (reference sequence). The CDR3 spans 12 residues. DNA for the CDR3: TGTGCCTGGAGTGTAATAGAGGAAAAACTGTTTTTT. The encoded protein is CAWSVIEEKLFF.

The gene calls are TRBV4-1 and TRBJ2-2; 10 bases are shared with TRBD1. The CDR3 has 15 residues. V was clipped by 4 bases and J by 5 bases; unmatched bases: 4. Germline CDR1 MGHRA, CDR2 YSYEKL. The CDR3 region has the DNA TGCGCCAGCAGCCTAAAGGGACAGGGGACCGGGGAGCTGTTTTTT. This encodes CASSLKGQGTGELFF.

This clone was picked up a small number of times. The chain combines TRBV4-3 with TRBJ1-6; 11 bases are shared with TRBD1. The CDR3 is 19 amino acids. With 3 bases clipped from V and 0 bases from J, the junction kept 7 bases outside the gene matches. Germline-derived CDR1 and CDR2 are LGHNA and YSLEER. Written as DNA, the CDR3 is TGCGCCAGCAGCCAGTCCTGGGGACAGGGGGGCTCCTATAATTCACCCCTCCACTTT. Translated, it gives CASSQSWGQGGSYNSPLHF.

This clone appeared a few times. The chain links TRBV19 to TRBJ2-3; 10 positions agree with TRBD1. The CDR3 runs 13 residues. The V segment lost 5 bases and the J segment 14 bases; nucleotides outside the gene matches: 10. Germline V gene data show CDR1 as LNHDA and CDR2 as SQIVND (reference sequence). The CDR3 is CASSVRQGADRYF. The CDR3 DNA reads as TGTGCCAGTAGTGTCCGACAGGGGGCGGACCGGTATTTT.

CDR3 sequence reads: CASSHTVTGPRGLFF. The CDR3 DNA sequence: TGCGCCAGCAGTCACACCGTGACAGGACCTAGGGGGCTGTTTTTT. This chain links TRBV10-2 with TRBJ2-2, with D perhaps TRBD1 (6 bases). The V end lost 5 bases, the J end lost 13 bases, and 23 bases lay between the germline ends. The CDR3 covers 15 residues. CDR1 is WSHSY and CDR2 is SAAADI in the germline V gene.

This clone was detected only a few times. V and J are TRBV5-6 and TRBJ2-1; possible D gene TRBD1, 6 bases. Trimming took off 4 bases at V and 0 bases at J, with 14 bases between the two ends. CDR3 length: 16 amino acids. Germline V gene lookup returns CDR1 SGHDT and CDR2 YYEEEE. CDR3 in DNA: TGTGCCAGCAGCCGACAGGCAGTGTCCTCCTACAATGAGCAGTTCTTC. Residues: CASSRQAVSSYNEQFF.

This chain links TRBV4-1 with TRBJ1-6; D is perhaps TRBD1 (5 bases). The V gene lost 0 bases and the J gene lost 10 bases, with 10 bases spanning the gap. Germline assignment: CDR1 MGHRA and CDR2 YSYEKL. The CDR3 runs 14 residues. The CDR3: CASSQDTGRSPLHF. In DNA form, the CDR3 reads TGCGCCAGCAGCCAAGATACAGGAAGATCACCCCTCCACTTT.

The chain is built from TRBV19 and TRBJ1-5; weak D call: TRBD1 (6 bases). V was pared by 5 bases and J by 2 bases, with 16 bases between. The CDR3 contains 16 residues. Germline CDR1 reads LNHDA; CDR2 reads SQIVND (reference sequence). CDR3 DNA: TGTGCCAGTAGTCCTTCCTGGGGGCTTGGCAATCAGCCCCAGCATTTT. Translating it yields CASSPSWGLGNQPQHF.

Only a few counts were recorded for this clone. V gene TRBV10-3 combines with J gene TRBJ2-7, with 8 bases aligning to TRBD1. Trimming removed 0 bases from V and 0 bases from J; junction bases left unmatched: 1. Germline loops: CDR1 ENHRY, CDR2 SYGVKD. This CDR3 has 15 amino acids. The CDR3 is CAISESDRVSYEQYF. CDR3 nucleotide sequence: TGTGCCATCAGTGAGTCGGACAGGGTCTCCTACGAGCAGTACTTC.

A few counts support this clone. The V gene is TRBV27, the J gene TRBJ2-1; D is perhaps TRBD2 (6 bases). The CDR3 has 16 residues. V was trimmed by 1 base and J by 0 bases, leaving 10 bases between them. Germline V gene data show CDR1 as MNHEY and CDR2 as SMNVEV (reference sequence). CDR3 sequence (DNA): TGTGCCAGCAGTTTATATGGGACTTACTCCTACAATGAGCAGTTCTTC. This gives the protein CASSLYGTYSYNEQFF.

The V and J genes are TRBV28 and TRBJ1-1; 12 bases are shared with TRBD1. Trimming removed 6 bases from V and 3 bases from J; junction bases left unmatched: 2. The CDR3 has 14 residues. Germline lookup yields CDR1 MDHEN and CDR2 SYDVKM. The CDR3 protein is CASRGQGADTEAFF. DNA of the CDR3: TGTGCCAGCAGGGGACAGGGGGCGGACACTGAAGCTTTCTTT. The full variable domain, rest sourced from reference TRBV28 and TRBJ1-1, is DVKVTQSSRYLVKRTGEKVFLECVQDMDHENMFWYRQDPGLGLRLIYFSYDVKMKEKGDIPEGYSVSREKKERFSLILESASTNQTSMYLCASRGQGADTEAFFGQGTRLTVV.

In this sample, this clone turned up a few times. The genes are TRBV2 and TRBJ2-5; TRBD2 might be the D (5 bases). Trimming removed 8 bases from V and 5 bases from J, with 12 bases in between. Germline assignment: CDR1 SNHLY and CDR2 FYNNEI. This CDR3 is 12 amino acids long. The CDR3 nucleotides are TGTGCCAGCCACATCTCGGGGGAGACCCAGTACTTC. Residues: CASHISGETQYF.

Here the CDR3 DNA reads TGTGCCAGCAGCTTCAGACAAACTGGGGCCAACGTCCTGACTTTC. Translated: CASSFRQTGANVLTF. The chain joins TRBV13 to TRBJ2-6, with D unclear. CDR3 length: 15 residues. Germline lookup yields CDR1 PRHDT and CDR2 FYEKMQ (reference sequence). Trimming stripped 3 bases from V and 2 bases from J, with 8 bases between.

This sequence joins TRBV7-8 and TRBJ2-1; 11 bases fit TRBD2. The germline V gene has CDR1 SGHVS and CDR2 FQNEAQ. The CDR3 length is 16 residues. J lost 4 bases, V lost 5 bases, and 7 bases had no gene match. Here the CDR3 DNA reads TGTGCCAGCAGCCCAGTCCTAGCGGGGGGTTACAATGAGCAGTTCTTC. Translation gives CASSPVLAGGYNEQFF.

The table lists this clone with a few counts. This chain joins TRBV1 and TRBJ2-7; TRBD1 was called by the table and not checked on the DNA. TRBV1 is noted as a pseudogene. The CDR3 is 13 residues long. CDR3 sequence reads: CTFSTRGRNEQYF. The CDR3 nucleotides are TGCACCTTTTCGACTAGGGGGCGAAACGAGCAGTACTTC.

V and J are TRBV11-2 and TRBJ2-1, with 10 positions matching TRBD1. The V and J ends lost 3 bases and 2 bases, in that order; junction bases with no gene match: 1. The CDR3 is 15 residues long. Germline CDR1 reads SGHAT; CDR2 reads FQNNGV. CDR3 residues: CASSFDRGPYNEQFF. In DNA, the CDR3 is TGTGCCAGCAGCTTCGACAGGGGGCCCTACAATGAGCAGTTCTTC.

The rearrangement uses TRBV19 and TRBJ2-5; 7 nucleotides line up with TRBD1. The junction had 0 bases not matched to a gene; V was cut back by 1 base and J by 1 base. The CDR3 has 14 residues. Germline V gene lookup returns CDR1 LNHDA and CDR2 SQIVND (reference sequence). CDR3 protein: CASSIGQGQETQYF. The CDR3 DNA sequence: TGTGCCAGTAGTATAGGACAGGGCCAAGAGACCCAGTACTTC.

The CDR3 nucleotides read TGTGCCAGCAGCCTATTAGCGGGGGTCGGAGATACGCAGTATTTT. This gives the protein CASSLLAGVGDTQYF. The chain employs TRBV7-9 and TRBJ2-3, with 9 bases fitting TRBD2. CDR1 is SEHNR and CDR2 is FQNEAQ in the germline V gene (reference sequence). The CDR3 spans 15 residues. After removal of 5 bases from V and 5 bases from J, the junction contained 8 bases not matched to a gene.

Only a few counts were recorded for this clone. V usage is TRBV13 and J usage is TRBJ2-5; TRBD2 agrees at 8 bases. The CDR3 runs 13 residues. J gave up 8 bases and V 5 bases, and 7 bases lay outside the gene matches. CDR1 and CDR2 (germline): PRHDT, FYEKMQ (reference sequence). For the CDR3, the DNA is TGTGCCAGCAGCGCTTTAGCGGGGCCCACCCAGTACTTC. It codes for CASSALAGPTQYF.

This clone was counted only a few times. The chain uses TRBV28 and TRBJ1-1; D uncertain. Germline CDR1 reads MDHEN; CDR2 reads SYDVKM. V lost 4 bases, J lost 0 bases, and 9 bases lay in between. The CDR3 is 14 amino acids. The CDR3 region has the DNA TGTGCCAGCAGTTCAGGTAGAATGAACACTGAAGCTTTCTTT. Translated: CASSSGRMNTEAFF.

The chain joins TRBV2 to TRBJ2-2; the match to TRBD1 covers 8 bases. CDR3 length: 12 residues. V was clipped by 8 bases and J by 6 bases; unmatched bases: 2. Germline V lookup: CDR1 SNHLY, CDR2 FYNNEI. CDR3 coding DNA: TGTGCCAGCTCGGACAGGGCCGGGGAGCTGTTTTTT. Its translation: CASSDRAGELFF. The full variable domain, completed using reference TRBV2 and TRBJ2-2, is EPEVTQTPSHQVTQMGQEVILRCVPISNHLYFYWYRQILGQKVEFLVSFYNNEISEKSEIFDDQFSVERPDGSNFTLKIRSTKLEDSAMYFCASSDRAGELFFGEGSRLTVL.